This T cell receptor beta chain originates from a study of cytomegalovirus exposure and HLA in healthy donors. Primers: 60 Vbeta forward and 13 Jbeta reverse. Measured with immunoSEQ multiplex PCR; TCRdb has only the in-frame clones, and not every one. The sample lists 150,000 or so clones, 65% to 85% occurring once. Germline CDR1 is SGHTA and CDR2 is FQGNSA. The CDR3 is 16 amino acids. V was cut by 3 bases and J by 3 bases, with 14 bases left in between. Study-wide points: A later look showed TCR association rates differing by HLA locus, highest for DRB1 and lowest for HLA-C. Upon later analysis, HLA-associated TCR beta chains proved more clonally expanded than other, equally common chains. TCR beta chain V- and J-gene trimming was linked, in a later analysis, to a missense variant in DCLRE1C. Among TCR beta chains, those listed as cytomegalovirus-associated numbered over 150.

About this clone itself: Its cognate antigen is unknown.

This sequence originates from a woman between 45 and 60 years old in good health and CMV-seropositive. The sequencing sample was made of PBMCs. The chain has TRBV7-2 and TRBJ2-2; a possible D gene is TRBD1 (6 bases). CDR3 in amino acids: CASSFRGGIDTGELFF. In DNA, the CDR3 is TGTGCCAGCAGCTTCAGGGGTGGTATCGACACCGGGGAGCTGTTTTTT.